These T cell receptor beta chains were read from a single sample in a study of blood T cell repertoires in COVID-19. TCRdb's copy holds only in-frame clones and misses some; the assay was immunoSEQ multiplex PCR. The sample consists of 150,000 to 200,000 clones, around 83% of them appearing once. Sequenced sample: peripheral blood. These receptors all come from a human donor in a cohort sampled during active COVID-19. CDR3s include the opening cysteine and the closing phenylalanine or tryptophan. D genes are given only for firm matches. Size values are once, few and many counts, or a class for expanded clones, and some rows have none.

.	.	TRBV7-9	TRBJ1-6	CASSQLVGAARTNSPLHF	TGTGCCAGCAGCCAGCTGGTGGGGGCGGCAAGGACAAATTCACCCCTCCACTTT
.	.	TRBV19	TRBJ1-1	CASRGDHANTEAFF	TGTGCCAGTAGGGGAGACCACGCGAACACTGAAGCTTTCTTT
.	TRBD1	TRBV5-1	TRBJ1-3	CASSLRQGQGNTIYF	TGCGCCAGCAGCCTACGACAGGGGCAAGGAAACACCATATATTTT
once	TRBD2	TRBV11-2	TRBJ2-7	CASSKGLAGPEQYF	TGTGCCAGCAGCAAGGGACTAGCGGGTCCGGAGCAGTACTTC
once	TRBD1	TRBV5-1	TRBJ1-6	CASSLKGQGSPLHF	TGCGCCAGCAGCTTGAAAGGACAGGGGTCACCCCTCCACTTT
.	.	TRBV7-2	TRBJ2-6	CASSSKGDIRSGANVLTF	TGTGCCAGCAGCTCCAAAGGGGACATACGCTCTGGGGCCAACGTCCTGACTTTC
.	TRBD2	TRBV4-1	TRBJ2-3	CASSQDRLAGDPLTDTQYF	TGCGCCAGCAGCCAAGATCGATTAGCGGGAGACCCTCTCACAGATACGCAGTATTTT
.	TRBD1	TRBV5-6	TRBJ2-5	CASSPRDRVYQETQYF	TGTGCCAGCAGCCCCCGGGACAGGGTTTACCAAGAGACCCAGTACTTC
once	.	TRBV19	TRBJ2-1	CASIRGGSYNEQFF	TGTGCCAGTATCAGGGGTGGCTCCTACAATGAGCAGTTCTTC
once	.	TRBV27	TRBJ1-2	CASSLGPPYGYTF	TGTGCCAGCAGTTTGGGGCCCCCCTATGGCTACACCTTC
.	.	TRBV7-8	TRBJ2-7	CASSLEQSSYEQYF	TGTGCCAGCAGCTTGGAACAGTCCTCCTACGAGCAGTACTTC
.	.	TRBV10-1	TRBJ1-6	CASSESGVSALHF	TGCGCCAGCAGTGAGTCCGGGGTTAGTGCCCTCCACTTT
.	TRBD1	TRBV7-6	TRBJ2-7	CASSQVGQGGYEQYF	TGTGCCAGCAGCCAGGTGGGACAGGGAGGCTACGAGCAGTACTTC
once	.	TRBV5-1	TRBJ2-1	CASSLPVSDAANEQFF	TGCGCCAGCAGCCTCCCGGTATCTGACGCGGCCAATGAGCAGTTCTTC
.	.	TRBV18	TRBJ1-5	CASSPQQGNQPQHF	TGTGCCAGCTCACCACAGCAGGGAAATCAGCCCCAGCATTTT
.	TRBD1	TRBV20-1	TRBJ1-6	CSASPRDSYSPLHF	TGCAGTGCTAGTCCTAGGGACAGTTATTCACCCCTCCACTTT
.	.	TRBV10-2	TRBJ1-2	CASRRTEANGYTF	TGCGCCAGCCGTCGGACAGAAGCTAATGGCTACACCTTC
.	TRBD1	TRBV7-2	TRBJ2-7	CASRQTGVSYEQYF	TGTGCCAGCAGGCAAACAGGGGTCTCCTACGAGCAGTACTTC
.	TRBD1	TRBV15	TRBJ2-7	CATSRDRGPYEQYF	TGTGCCACCAGCAGGGACAGGGGGCCCTACGAGCAGTACTTC
.	TRBD1	TRBV18	TRBJ2-7	CASSPLSKGAEQYF	TGTGCCAGCTCACCACTATCAAAGGGGGCAGAGCAGTACTTC
.	.	TRBV7-3	TRBJ1-2	CASSLGGIQQRGYTF	TGTGCCAGCAGTCTGGGAGGGATCCAGCAACGGGGCTACACCTTC
.	TRBD1	TRBV19	TRBJ2-6	CASLDRDRGYRGANVLTF	TGTGCCAGTCTAGACCGGGACAGGGGGTATCGTGGGGCCAACGTCCTGACTTTC
.	TRBD2	TRBV11-2	TRBJ2-7	CASSLAGGVSYEQYF	TGTGCCAGCAGCTTAGCGGGAGGGGTCTCCTACGAGCAGTACTTC
.	.	TRBV6-6	TRBJ1-3	CATSRQETGNTIYF	TGTGCCACCTCACGTCAGGAAACTGGAAACACCATATATTTT
.	TRBD1	TRBV7-9	TRBJ1-6	CASRGDRDNSPLHF	TGTGCCAGCAGAGGGGACAGGGATAATTCACCCCTCCACTTT
.	.	TRBV5-1	TRBJ1-6	CASSLDPPSGFSPLHF	TGCGCCAGCAGCTTGGACCCCCCCTCGGGTTTCTCACCCCTCCACTTT
few	.	TRBV19	TRBJ2-2	CATRTLTGELFF	TGTGCCACCCGGACACTCACCGGGGAGCTGTTTTTT
.	TRBD2	TRBV7-2	TRBJ2-1	CASSLARLADYNEQFF	TGTGCCAGCAGCTTAGCGCGACTAGCGGACTACAATGAGCAGTTCTTC
.	.	TRBV2	TRBJ2-7	CASFGQIHEQYF	TGTGCCAGTTTTGGACAGATCCACGAGCAGTACTTC
.	TRBD1	TRBV14	TRBJ2-7	CASGKGQGRYF	TGTGCCAGCGGGAAAGGACAGGGGAGGTACTTC
few	.	TRBV9	TRBJ1-3	CASTTDTSGNTIYF	TGTGCCAGCACCACAGACACCTCTGGAAACACCATATATTTT
.	.	TRBV6-2/TRBV6-3	TRBJ1-5	CASSYYRDRPQHF	TGTGCCAGCAGTTATTACAGGGATAGGCCCCAGCATTTT
.	TRBD1	TRBV5-8	TRBJ1-1	CASSLGTGRDTEAFF	TGTGCCAGCAGCTTGGGGACAGGGAGGGACACTGAAGCTTTCTTT
once	.	TRBV7-9	TRBJ2-7	CASSLWRVSSYEQYF	TGTGCCAGCAGCTTGTGGAGGGTGAGCTCCTACGAGCAGTACTTC
.	TRBD1	TRBV5-4	TRBJ2-5	CASSFDRDTRETQYF	TGTGCCAGCAGCTTCGACAGGGATACTCGGGAGACCCAGTACTTC
.	.	TRBV21-1	TRBJ1-4	CASSTQGGVNEKLFF	TGTGCCAGCAGCACCCAGGGAGGAGTTAATGAAAAACTGTTTTTT
.	TRBD2	TRBV5-1	TRBJ2-7	CASSLDTSGSSYEQYF	TGCGCCAGCAGCTTGGATACTAGCGGGTCCTCCTACGAGCAGTACTTC
once	.	TRBV7-9	TRBJ1-4	CASSLSYSTRKSNEKLFF	TGTGCCAGCAGCTTATCATACAGCACGAGAAAATCTAATGAAAAACTGTTTTTT
.	TRBD2	TRBV7-8	TRBJ2-2	CASRSPSGRNTGELFF	TGTGCCAGCAGATCCCCTAGCGGGAGGAACACCGGGGAGCTGTTTTTT
.	TRBD1	TRBV27	TRBJ1-6	CASRGTAHNSPLHF	TGTGCCAGCAGGGGGACAGCGCATAATTCACCCCTCCACTTT
once	TRBD1	TRBV5-8	TRBJ2-7	CASSRDRESAEQYF	TGTGCCAGCAGCCGAGACAGGGAGTCGGCCGAGCAGTACTTC
.	.	TRBV21-1	TRBJ2-1	CASSKGAGGPDEQFF	TGTGCCAGCAGCAAAGGGGCGGGGGGGCCAGATGAGCAGTTCTTC
.	TRBD1	TRBV28	TRBJ2-4	CASSPGTGVRNIQYF	TGTGCCAGCAGCCCCGGGACAGGGGTCAGAAACATTCAGTACTTC
.	.	TRBV2	TRBJ1-4	CASREGWTVQNEKLFF	TGTGCCAGCAGAGAGGGTTGGACAGTCCAAAATGAAAAACTGTTTTTT
.	.	TRBV29-1	TRBJ2-7	CSVRSVLGDEQYF	TGCAGCGTTCGTTCGGTTTTGGGCGACGAGCAGTACTTC
once	TRBD1	TRBV6-6	TRBJ1-2	CASSYSMDRDGYTF	TGTGCCAGCAGTTACTCGATGGACAGGGATGGCTACACCTTC
once	.	TRBV6-5	TRBJ2-5	CASSYSIQIETQYF	TGTGCCAGCAGTTACTCGATACAGATTGAGACCCAGTACTTC
.	TRBD2	TRBV9	TRBJ2-2	CASSERPAGGGTGELFF	TGTGCCAGCAGCGAACGTCCAGCGGGAGGAGGGACCGGGGAGCTGTTTTTT
.	TRBD1	TRBV29-1	TRBJ2-5	CSVADRRRQETQYF	TGCAGCGTTGCGGACAGGCGGCGCCAAGAGACCCAGTACTTC
.	.	TRBV7-9	TRBJ1-2	CASSPQIRGNYGYTF	TGTGCCAGCAGTCCACAAATACGGGGGAACTATGGCTACACCTTC
.	TRBD1	TRBV6-4	TRBJ2-1	CASTRDRLYNEQFF	TGTGCCAGCACCCGGGACAGGCTGTACAATGAGCAGTTCTTC
.	TRBD2	TRBV6-2/TRBV6-3	TRBJ2-5	CASSLGGAQETQYF	TGTGCCAGCAGTCTCGGGGGGGCCCAAGAGACCCAGTACTTC
.	.	TRBV19	TRBJ2-1	CASPPSSYNEQFF	TGTGCCAGCCCCCCCAGCTCCTACAATGAGCAGTTCTTC